Given below is one TCR beta chain in context. This may stem from a read error, because a much larger clone lies one nucleotide away. Sorting of CD4+ naive, central memory, regulatory and stem cell-like memory cells was performed via CD45RO/CCR7/CD25/CD127/CD95/CD27. All of the sorted populations showed purity greater than 95%. As every portion of the isolated RNA was reverse transcribed, the sequencing read expressed TCRB transcripts. The table came from immunoSEQ multiplex PCR; TCRdb's copy has only in-frame clones and leaves some out. The sample carries a few hundred thousand clones, 27% recorded once. Germline-derived CDR1 and CDR2 are SEHNR and FQNEAQ (reference sequence). Between the trimmed V and J ends, which lost 5 bases and 3 bases, there was a span of 10 bases. This CDR3 has 14 amino acids. These data originate in a study of beta chain features in type 1 diabetes.

The TCR was taken from a man aged 25 to 40 in good health. The chain links TRBV7-9 to TRBJ2-2, with a possible D match to TRBD2 (5 bases). The sequencing input was central memory CD4+ T cells from blood. The CDR3 DNA reads as TGTGCCAGCAGCGTAGAGAGGGACACCGGGGAGCTGTTTTTT. As protein: CASSVERDTGELFF.